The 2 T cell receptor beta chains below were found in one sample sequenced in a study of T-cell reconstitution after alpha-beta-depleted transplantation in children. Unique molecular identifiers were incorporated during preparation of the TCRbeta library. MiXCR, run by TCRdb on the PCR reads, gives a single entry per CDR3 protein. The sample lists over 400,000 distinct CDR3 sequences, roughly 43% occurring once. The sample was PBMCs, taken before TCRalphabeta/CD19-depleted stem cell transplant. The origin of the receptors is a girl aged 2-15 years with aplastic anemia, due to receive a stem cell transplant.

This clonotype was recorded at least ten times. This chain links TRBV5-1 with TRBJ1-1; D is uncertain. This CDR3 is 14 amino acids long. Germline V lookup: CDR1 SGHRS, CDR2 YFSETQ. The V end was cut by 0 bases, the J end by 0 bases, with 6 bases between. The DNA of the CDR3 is TGCGCCAGCAGCTTGGACAGCTTGAACACTGAAGCTTTCTTT. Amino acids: CASSLDSLNTEAFF. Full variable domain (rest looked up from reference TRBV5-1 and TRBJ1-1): KAGVTQTPRYLIKTRGQQVTLSCSPISGHRSVSWYQQTPGQGLQFLFEYFSETQRNKGNFPGRFSGRQFSNSRSEMNVSTLELGDSALYLCASSLDSLNTEAFFGQGTRLTVV.

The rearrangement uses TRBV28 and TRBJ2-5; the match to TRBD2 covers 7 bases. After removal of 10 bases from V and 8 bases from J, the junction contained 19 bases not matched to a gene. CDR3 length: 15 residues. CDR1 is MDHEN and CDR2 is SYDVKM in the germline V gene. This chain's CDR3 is CAITVGGRRRSTQYF. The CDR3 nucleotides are TGTGCCATCACGGTCGGCGGGAGACGGCGGTCAACCCAGTACTTC.